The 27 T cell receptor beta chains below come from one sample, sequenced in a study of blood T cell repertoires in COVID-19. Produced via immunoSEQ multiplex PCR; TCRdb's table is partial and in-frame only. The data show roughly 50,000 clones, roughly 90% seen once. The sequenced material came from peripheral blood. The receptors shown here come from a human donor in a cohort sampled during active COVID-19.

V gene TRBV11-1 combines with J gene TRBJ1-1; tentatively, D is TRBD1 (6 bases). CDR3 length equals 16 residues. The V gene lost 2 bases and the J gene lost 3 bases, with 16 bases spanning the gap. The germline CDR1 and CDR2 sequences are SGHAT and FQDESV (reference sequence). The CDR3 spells CASSLFPGEYDTEAFF. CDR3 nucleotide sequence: TGTGCCAGCAGCTTATTTCCAGGGGAGTATGACACTGAAGCTTTCTTT.

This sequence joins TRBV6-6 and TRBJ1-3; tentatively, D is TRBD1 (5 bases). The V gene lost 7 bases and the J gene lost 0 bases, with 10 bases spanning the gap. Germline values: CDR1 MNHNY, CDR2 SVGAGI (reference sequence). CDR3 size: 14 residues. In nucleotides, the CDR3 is TGTGCCAGCAACCGTCAGGGCTCTGGAAACACCATATATTTT. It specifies CASNRQGSGNTIYF.

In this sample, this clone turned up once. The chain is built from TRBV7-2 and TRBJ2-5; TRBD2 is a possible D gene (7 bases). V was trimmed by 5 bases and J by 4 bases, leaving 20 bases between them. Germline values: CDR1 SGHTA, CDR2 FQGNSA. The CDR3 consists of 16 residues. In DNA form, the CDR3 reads TGTGCCAGCAGCCCCTACGGAGGGGGGGCCAGAGAGACCCAGTACTTC. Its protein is CASSPYGGGARETQYF.

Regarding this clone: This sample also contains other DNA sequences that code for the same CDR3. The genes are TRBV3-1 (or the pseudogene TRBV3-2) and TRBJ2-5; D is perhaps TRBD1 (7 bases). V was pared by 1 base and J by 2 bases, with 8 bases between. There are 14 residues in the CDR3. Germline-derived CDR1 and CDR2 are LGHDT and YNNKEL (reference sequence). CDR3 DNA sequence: TGTGCCAGCAGCCAAGCAGGGGGGCAAGAGACCCAGTACTTC. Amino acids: CASSQAGGQETQYF.

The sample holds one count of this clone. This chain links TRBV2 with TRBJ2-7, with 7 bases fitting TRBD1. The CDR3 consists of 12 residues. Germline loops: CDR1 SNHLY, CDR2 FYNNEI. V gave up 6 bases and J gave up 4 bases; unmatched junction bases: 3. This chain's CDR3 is CASRPTGYEQYF. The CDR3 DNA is TGTGCCAGCAGGCCGACAGGGTACGAGCAGTACTTC.

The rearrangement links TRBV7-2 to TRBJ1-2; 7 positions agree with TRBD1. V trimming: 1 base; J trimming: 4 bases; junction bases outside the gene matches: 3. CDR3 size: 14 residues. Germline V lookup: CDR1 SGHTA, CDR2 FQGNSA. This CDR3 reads CASSLEAGGYGYTF. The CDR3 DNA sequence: TGTGCCAGCAGCTTAGAGGCAGGGGGCTATGGCTACACCTTC. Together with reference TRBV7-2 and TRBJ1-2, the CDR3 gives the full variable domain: GAGVSQSPSNKVTEKGKDVELRCDPISGHTALYWYRQSLGQGLEFLIYFQGNSAPDKSGLPSDRFSAERTGGSVSTLTIQRTQQEDSAVYLCASSLEAGGYGYTFGSGTRLTVV.

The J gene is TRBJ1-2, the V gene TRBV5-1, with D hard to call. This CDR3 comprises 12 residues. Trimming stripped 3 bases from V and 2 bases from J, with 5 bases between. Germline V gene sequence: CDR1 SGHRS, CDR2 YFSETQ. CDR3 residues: CASSSQNYGYTF. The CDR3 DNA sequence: TGCGCCAGCAGCTCACAGAACTATGGCTACACCTTC. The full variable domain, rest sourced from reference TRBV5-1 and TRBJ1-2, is KAGVTQTPRYLIKTRGQQVTLSCSPISGHRSVSWYQQTPGQGLQFLFEYFSETQRNKGNFPGRFSGRQFSNSRSEMNVSTLELGDSALYLCASSSQNYGYTFGSGTRLTVV.

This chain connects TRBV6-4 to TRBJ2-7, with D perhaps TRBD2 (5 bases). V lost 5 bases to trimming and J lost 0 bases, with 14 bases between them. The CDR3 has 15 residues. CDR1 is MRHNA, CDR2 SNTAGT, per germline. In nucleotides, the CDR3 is TGTGCCAGCAGTTTCGACGGCGGGCTCTCCTACGAGCAGTACTTC. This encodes CASSFDGGLSYEQYF.

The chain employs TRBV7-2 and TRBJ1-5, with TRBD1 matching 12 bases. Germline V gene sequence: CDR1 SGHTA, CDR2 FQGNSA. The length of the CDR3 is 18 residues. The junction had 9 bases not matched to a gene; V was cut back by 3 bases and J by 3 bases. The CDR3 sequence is CASSLTGTGGRNNQPQHF. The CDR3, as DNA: TGTGCCAGCAGCTTGACCGGGACAGGGGGCCGGAACAATCAGCCCCAGCATTTT. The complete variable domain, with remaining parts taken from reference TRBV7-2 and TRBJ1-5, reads GAGVSQSPSNKVTEKGKDVELRCDPISGHTALYWYRQSLGQGLEFLIYFQGNSAPDKSGLPSDRFSAERTGGSVSTLTIQRTQQEDSAVYLCASSLTGTGGRNNQPQHFGDGTRLSIL.

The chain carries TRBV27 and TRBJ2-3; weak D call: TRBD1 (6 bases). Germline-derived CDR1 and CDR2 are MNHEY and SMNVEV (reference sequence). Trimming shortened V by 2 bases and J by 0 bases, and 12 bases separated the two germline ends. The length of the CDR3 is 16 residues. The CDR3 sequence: CASSLNGQPSTDTQYF. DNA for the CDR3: TGTGCCAGCAGTTTAAACGGACAGCCTAGCACAGATACGCAGTATTTT.

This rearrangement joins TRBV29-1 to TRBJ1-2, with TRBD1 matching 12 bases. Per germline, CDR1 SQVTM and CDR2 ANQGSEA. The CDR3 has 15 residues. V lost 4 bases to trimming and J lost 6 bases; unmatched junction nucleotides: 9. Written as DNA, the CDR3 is TGCAGCGTTGCCCCAGCCGGGACAGGGGGCCATGGCTACACCTTC. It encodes CSVAPAGTGGHGYTF.

CDR3 in amino acids: CASSPYLSGYTF. The CDR3 DNA reads as TGTGCCAGCAGTCCGTATCTCTCTGGCTACACCTTC. This chain uses TRBV12-3 or TRBV12-4 with TRBJ1-2; the D is unclear. The CDR3 length is 12 residues. V lost 5 bases, J lost 7 bases, and 11 bases lay in between.

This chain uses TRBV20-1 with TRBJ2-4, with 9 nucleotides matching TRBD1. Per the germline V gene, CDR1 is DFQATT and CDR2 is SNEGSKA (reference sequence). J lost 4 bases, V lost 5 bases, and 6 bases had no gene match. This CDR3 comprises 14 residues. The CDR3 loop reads CSAREGTGKNIQYF. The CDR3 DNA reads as TGCAGTGCTCGTGAGGGGACAGGGAAAAACATTCAGTACTTC.

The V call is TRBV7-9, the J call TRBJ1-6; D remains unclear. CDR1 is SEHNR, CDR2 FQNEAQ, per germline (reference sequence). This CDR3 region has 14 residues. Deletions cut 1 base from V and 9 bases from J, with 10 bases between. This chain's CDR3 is CASSLGRAFSPLHF. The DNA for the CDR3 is TGTGCCAGCAGCTTAGGGCGGGCTTTTTCACCCCTCCACTTT.

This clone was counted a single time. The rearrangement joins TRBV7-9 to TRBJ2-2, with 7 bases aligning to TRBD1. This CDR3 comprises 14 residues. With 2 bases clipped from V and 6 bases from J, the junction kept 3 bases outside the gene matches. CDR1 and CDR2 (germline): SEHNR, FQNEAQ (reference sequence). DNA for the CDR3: TGTGCCAGCAGCTTATCAACAGGGGCCGGGGAGCTGTTTTTT. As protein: CASSLSTGAGELFF.

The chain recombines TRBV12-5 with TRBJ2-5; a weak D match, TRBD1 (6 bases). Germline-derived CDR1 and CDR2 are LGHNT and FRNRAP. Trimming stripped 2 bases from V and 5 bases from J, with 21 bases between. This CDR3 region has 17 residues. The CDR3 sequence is CASGLRYAQGRKETQYF. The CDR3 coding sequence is TGTGCTAGTGGTTTGAGGTACGCGCAGGGGCGAAAGGAGACCCAGTACTTC. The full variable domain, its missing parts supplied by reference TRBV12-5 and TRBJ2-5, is DARVTQTPRHKVTEMGQEVTMRCQPILGHNTVFWYRQTMMQGLELLAYFRNRAPLDDSGMPKDRFSAEMPDATLATLKIQPSEPRDSAVYFCASGLRYAQGRKETQYFGPGTRLLVL.

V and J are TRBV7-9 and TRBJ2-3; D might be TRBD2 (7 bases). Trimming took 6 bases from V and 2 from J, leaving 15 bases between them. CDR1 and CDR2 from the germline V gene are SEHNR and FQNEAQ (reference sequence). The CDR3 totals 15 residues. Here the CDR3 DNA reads TGTGCCAGCAGTACAGGGACTATGGTCACAGATACGCAGTATTTT. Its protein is CASSTGTMVTDTQYF.

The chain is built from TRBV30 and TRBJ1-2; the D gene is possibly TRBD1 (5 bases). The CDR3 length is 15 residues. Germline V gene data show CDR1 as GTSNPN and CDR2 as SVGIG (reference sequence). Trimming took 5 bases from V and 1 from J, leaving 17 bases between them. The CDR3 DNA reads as TGTGCCTGGTCCGTCCTGGGGGGGGGTAACTATGGCTACACCTTC. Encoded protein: CAWSVLGGGNYGYTF.

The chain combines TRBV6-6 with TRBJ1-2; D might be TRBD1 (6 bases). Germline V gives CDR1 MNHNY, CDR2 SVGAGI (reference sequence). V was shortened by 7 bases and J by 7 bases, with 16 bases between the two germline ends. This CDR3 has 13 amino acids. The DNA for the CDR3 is TGTGCCAGCAATTTACGTGGGGGCAGTGGCTACACCTTC. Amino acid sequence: CASNLRGGSGYTF.

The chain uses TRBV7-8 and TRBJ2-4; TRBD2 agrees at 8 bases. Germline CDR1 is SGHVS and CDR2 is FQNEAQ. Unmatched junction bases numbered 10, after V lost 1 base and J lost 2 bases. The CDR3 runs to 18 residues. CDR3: CASSLELRGGLSKNIQYF. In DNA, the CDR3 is TGTGCCAGCAGCTTAGAGTTACGGGGGGGCCTATCCAAAAACATTCAGTACTTC. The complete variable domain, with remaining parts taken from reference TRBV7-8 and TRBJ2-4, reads GAGVSQSPRYKVAKRGQDVALRCDPISGHVSLFWYQQALGQGPEFLTYFQNEAQLDKSGLPSDRFFAERPEGSVSTLKIQRTQQEDSAVYLCASSLELRGGLSKNIQYFGAGTRLSVL.

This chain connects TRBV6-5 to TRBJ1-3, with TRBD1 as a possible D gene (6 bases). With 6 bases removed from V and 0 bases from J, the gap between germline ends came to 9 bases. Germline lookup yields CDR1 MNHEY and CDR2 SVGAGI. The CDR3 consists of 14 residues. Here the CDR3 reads CASRDRPSGNTIYF. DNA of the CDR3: TGTGCCAGCAGGGACAGACCCTCTGGAAACACCATATATTTT.

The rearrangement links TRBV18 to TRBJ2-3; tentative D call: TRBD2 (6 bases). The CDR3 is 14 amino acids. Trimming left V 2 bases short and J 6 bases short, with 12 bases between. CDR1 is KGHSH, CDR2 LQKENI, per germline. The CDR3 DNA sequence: TGTGCCAGCTCACCAGAGGGGAGGCGGGATACGCAGTATTTT. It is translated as CASSPEGRRDTQYF.

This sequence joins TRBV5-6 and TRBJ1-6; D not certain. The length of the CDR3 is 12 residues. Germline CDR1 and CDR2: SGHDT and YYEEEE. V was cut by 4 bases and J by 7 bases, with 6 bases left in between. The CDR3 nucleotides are TGTGCCAGCAGCCTACTCAATTCACCCCTCCACTTT. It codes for CASSLLNSPLHF.

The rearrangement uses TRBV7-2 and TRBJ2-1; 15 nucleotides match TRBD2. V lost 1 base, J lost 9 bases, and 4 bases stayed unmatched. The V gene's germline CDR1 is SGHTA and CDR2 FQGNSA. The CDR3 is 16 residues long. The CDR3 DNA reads TGTGCCAGCAGCTTAGGGACTAGCGGGGGGGCCCCTGAGCAGTTCTTC. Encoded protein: CASSLGTSGGAPEQFF.

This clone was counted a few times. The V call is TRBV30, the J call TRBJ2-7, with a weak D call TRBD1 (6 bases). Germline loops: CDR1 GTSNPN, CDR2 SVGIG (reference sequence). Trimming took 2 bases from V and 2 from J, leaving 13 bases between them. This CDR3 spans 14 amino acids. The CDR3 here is CAWSKPGATYEQYF. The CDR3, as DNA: TGTGCCTGGAGTAAGCCAGGGGCGACCTACGAGCAGTACTTC.

Written as DNA, the CDR3 is TGTGCCAGCAGTGAATTTACGGGGACTGAAGCTTTCTTT. Protein: CASSEFTGTEAFF. The J gene is TRBJ1-1, the V gene TRBV25-1; D gene unclear. The germline V and J ends were trimmed by 1 base and 5 bases, with 8 bases remaining between them. The CDR3 is 13 amino acids. Germline V gene sequence: CDR1 MGHDK, CDR2 SYGVNS.

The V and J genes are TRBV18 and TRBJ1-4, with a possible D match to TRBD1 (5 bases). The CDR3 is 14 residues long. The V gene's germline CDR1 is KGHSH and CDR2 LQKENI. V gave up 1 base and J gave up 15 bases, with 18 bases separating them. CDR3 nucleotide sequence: TGTGCCAGCTCACCACTATCAGAGGGGACTGTAATGTTTTTT. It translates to CASSPLSEGTVMFF.